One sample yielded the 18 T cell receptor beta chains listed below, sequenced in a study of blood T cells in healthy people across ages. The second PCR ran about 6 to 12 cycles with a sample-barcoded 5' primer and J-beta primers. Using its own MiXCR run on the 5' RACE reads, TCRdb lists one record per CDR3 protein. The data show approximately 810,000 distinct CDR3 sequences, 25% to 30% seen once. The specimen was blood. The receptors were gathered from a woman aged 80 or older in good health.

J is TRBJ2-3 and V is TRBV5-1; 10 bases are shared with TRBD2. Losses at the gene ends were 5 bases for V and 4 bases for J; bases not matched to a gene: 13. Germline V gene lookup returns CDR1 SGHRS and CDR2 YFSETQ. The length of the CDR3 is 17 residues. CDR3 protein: CASSEQFSGRFADTQYF. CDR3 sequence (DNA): TGCGCCAGCAGTGAACAGTTTAGCGGGAGGTTCGCAGATACGCAGTATTTT.

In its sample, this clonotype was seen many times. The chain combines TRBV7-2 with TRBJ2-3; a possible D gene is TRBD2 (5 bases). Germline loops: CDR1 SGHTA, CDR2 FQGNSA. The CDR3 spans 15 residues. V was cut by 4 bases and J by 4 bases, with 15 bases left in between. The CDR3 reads CASSSRIGVPDTQYF. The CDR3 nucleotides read TGTGCCAGCAGCTCCCGAATCGGGGTTCCAGATACGCAGTATTTT.

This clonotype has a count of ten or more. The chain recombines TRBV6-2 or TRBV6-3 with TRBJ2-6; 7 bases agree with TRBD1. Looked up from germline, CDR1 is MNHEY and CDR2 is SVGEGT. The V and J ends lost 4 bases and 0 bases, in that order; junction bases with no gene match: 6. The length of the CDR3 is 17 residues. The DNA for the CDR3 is TGTGCCAGCAGTTTGGACAGGCTGAGCTCTGGGGCCAACGTCCTGACTTTC. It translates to CASSLDRLSSGANVLTF.

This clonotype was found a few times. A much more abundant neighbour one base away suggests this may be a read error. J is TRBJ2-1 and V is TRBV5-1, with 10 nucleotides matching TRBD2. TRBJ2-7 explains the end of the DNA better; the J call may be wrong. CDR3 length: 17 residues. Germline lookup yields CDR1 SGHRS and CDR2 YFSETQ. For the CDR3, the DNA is TGCGCCAGCAGCTTGGTCCTAGCGGGGGCCGGATACAATGAGCAGTACTTC. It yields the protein CASSLVLAGAGYNEQYF.

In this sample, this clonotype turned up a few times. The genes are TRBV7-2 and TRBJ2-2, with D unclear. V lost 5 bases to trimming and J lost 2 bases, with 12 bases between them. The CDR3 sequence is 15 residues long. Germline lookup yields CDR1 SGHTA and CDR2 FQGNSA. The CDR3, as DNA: TGTGCCAGCAGCCCAACAAGACCTAACACCGGGGAGCTGTTTTTT. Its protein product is CASSPTRPNTGELFF.

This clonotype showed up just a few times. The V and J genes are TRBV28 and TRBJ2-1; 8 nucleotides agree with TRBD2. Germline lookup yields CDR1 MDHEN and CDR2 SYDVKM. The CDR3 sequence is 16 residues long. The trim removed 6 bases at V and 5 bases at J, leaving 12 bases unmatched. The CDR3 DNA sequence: TGTGCCAGCAGAAATAGCGGGGACTTCCAACACAATGAGCAGTTCTTC. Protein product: CASRNSGDFQHNEQFF.

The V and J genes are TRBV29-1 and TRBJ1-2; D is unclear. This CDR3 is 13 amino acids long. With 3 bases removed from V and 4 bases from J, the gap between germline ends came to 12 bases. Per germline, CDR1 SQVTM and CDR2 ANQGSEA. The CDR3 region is CSVDWRDGYGYTF. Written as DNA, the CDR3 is TGCAGCGTTGATTGGAGAGATGGCTATGGCTACACCTTC.

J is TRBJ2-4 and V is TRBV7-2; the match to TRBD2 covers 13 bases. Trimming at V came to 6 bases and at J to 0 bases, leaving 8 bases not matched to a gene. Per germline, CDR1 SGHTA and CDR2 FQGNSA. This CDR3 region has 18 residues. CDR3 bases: TGTGCCAGCAGTTCGTGGACTAGCGGGGGAAGAGCCAAAAACATTCAGTACTTC. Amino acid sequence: CASSSWTSGGRAKNIQYF.

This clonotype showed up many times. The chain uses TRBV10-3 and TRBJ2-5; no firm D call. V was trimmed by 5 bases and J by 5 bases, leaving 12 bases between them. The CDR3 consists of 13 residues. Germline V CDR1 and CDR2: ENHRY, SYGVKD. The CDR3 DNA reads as TGTGCCATCAGTCGCACAGCTCAGGAGACCCAGTACTTC. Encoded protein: CAISRTAQETQYF.

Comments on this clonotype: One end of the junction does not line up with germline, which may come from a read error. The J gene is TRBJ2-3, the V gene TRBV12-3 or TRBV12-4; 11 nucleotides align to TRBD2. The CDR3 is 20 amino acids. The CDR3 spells CVSSYRPFIRTSGRTDTQYF. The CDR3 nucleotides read TGTGTCAGCAGTTACCGACCTTTCATACGGACTAGCGGGCGCACAGATACGCAGTATTTT.

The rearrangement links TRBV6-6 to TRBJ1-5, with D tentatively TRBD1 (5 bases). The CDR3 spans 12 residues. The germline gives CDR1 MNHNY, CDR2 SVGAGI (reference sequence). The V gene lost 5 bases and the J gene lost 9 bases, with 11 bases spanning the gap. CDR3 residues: CASSPERGPQHF. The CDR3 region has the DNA TGTGCCAGCAGTCCAGAGAGGGGGCCCCAGCATTTT.

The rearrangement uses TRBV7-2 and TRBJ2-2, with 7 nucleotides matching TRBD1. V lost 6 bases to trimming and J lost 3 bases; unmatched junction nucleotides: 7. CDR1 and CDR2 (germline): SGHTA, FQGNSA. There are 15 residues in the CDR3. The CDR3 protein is CASRSKGQDTGELFF. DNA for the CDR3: TGTGCCAGCAGATCGAAAGGACAGGACACCGGGGAGCTGTTTTTT.

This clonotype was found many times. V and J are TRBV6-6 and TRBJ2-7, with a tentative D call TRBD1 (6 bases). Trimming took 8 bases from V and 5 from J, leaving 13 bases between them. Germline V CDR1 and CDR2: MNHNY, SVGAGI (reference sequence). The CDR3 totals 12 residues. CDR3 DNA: TGTGCCAGCGGAGACAGGTACAACGAGCAGTACTTC. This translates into CASGDRYNEQYF.

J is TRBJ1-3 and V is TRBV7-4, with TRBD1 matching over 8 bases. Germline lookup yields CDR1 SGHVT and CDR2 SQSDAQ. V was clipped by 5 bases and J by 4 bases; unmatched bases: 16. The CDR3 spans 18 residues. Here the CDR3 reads CASSPLLGQAPAGNTIYF. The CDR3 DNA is TGTGCCAGCAGCCCTTTATTGGGACAGGCCCCCGCAGGAAACACCATATATTTT.

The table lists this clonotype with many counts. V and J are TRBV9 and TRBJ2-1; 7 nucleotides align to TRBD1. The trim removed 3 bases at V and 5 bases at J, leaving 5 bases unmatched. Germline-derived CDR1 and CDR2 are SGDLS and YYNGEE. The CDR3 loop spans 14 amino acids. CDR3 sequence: CASSGYRGDNEQFF. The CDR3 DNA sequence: TGTGCCAGCAGCGGGTACAGGGGTGACAATGAGCAGTTCTTC. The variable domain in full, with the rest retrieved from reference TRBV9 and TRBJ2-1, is DSGVTQTPKHLITATGQRVTLRCSPRSGDLSVYWYQQSLDQGLQFLIQYYNGEERAKGNILERFSAQQFPDLHSELNLSSLELGDSALYFCASSGYRGDNEQFFGPGTRLTVL.

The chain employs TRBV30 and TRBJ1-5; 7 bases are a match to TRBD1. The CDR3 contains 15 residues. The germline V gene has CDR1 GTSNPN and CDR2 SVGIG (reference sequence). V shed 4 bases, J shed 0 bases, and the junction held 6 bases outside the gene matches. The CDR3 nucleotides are TGTGCCTGGAAGCCCAGGGGGGTTAGCAATCAGCCCCAGCATTTT. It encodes CAWKPRGVSNQPQHF.

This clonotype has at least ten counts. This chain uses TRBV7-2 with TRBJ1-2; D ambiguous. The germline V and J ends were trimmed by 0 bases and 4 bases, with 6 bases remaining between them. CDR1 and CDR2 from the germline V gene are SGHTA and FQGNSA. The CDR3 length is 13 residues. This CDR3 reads CASSLALGYGYTF. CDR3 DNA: TGTGCCAGCAGCTTAGCGCTAGGCTATGGCTACACCTTC.

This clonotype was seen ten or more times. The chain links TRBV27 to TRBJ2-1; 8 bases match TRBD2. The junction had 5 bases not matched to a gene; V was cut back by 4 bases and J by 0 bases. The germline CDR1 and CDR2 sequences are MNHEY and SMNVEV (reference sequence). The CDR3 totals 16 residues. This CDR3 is CASSSGLAPSYNEQFF. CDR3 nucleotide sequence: TGTGCCAGCAGTTCTGGACTAGCTCCCTCCTACAATGAGCAGTTCTTC.